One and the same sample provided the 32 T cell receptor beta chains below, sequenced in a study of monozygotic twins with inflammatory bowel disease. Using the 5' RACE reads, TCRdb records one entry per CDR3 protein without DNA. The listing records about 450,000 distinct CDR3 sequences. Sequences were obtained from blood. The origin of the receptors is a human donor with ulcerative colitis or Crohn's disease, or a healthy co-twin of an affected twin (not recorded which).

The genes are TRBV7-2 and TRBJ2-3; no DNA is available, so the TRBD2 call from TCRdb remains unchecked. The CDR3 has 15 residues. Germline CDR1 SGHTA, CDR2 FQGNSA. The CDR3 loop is CASSWEGGAGDTQYF.

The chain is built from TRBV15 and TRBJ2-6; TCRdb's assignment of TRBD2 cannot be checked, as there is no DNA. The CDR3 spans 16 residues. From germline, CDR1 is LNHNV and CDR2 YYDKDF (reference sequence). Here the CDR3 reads CATSRDSGPGANVLTF.

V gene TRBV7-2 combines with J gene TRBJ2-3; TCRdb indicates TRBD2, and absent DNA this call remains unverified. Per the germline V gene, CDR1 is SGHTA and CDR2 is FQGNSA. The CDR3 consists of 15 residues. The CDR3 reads CASSTLRAGRDTQYF.

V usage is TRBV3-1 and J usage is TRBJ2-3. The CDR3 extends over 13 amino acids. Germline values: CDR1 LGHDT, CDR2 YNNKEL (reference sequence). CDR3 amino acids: CASSQHMADTQYF.

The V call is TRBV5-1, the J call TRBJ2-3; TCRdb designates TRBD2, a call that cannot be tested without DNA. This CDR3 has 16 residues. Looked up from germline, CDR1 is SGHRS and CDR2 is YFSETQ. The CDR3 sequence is CASSLAHSVGTDTQYF. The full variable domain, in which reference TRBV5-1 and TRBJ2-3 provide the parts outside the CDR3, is KAGVTQTPRYLIKTRGQQVTLSCSPISGHRSVSWYQQTPGQGLQFLFEYFSETQRNKGNFPGRFSGRQFSNSRSEMNVSTLELGDSALYLCASSLAHSVGTDTQYFGPGTRLTVL.

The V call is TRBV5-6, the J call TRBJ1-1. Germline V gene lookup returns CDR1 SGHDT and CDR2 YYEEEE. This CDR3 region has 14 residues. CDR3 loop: CASSLVSIGTEAFF.

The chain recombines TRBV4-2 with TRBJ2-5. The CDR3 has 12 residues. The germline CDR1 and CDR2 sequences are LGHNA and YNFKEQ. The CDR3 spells CASSQERSNQYF.

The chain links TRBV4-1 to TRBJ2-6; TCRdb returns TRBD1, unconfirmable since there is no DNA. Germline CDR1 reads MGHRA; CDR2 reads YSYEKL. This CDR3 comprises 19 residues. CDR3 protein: CASSPFKDRFSGGANVLTF.

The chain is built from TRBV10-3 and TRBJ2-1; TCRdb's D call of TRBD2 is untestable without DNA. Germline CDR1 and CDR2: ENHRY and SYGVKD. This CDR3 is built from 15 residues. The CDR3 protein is CAISESREGGNEQFF.

CDR3 sequence reads: CAISETGEGYGYTF. V usage is TRBV10-3 and J usage is TRBJ1-2; TCRdb designates TRBD1, a call that cannot be tested without DNA. CDR1 is ENHRY, CDR2 SYGVKD, per germline. The CDR3 runs 14 residues.

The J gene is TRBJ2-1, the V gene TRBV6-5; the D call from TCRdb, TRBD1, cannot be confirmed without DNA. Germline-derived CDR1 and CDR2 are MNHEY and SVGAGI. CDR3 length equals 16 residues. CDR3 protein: CASKRGVTGVANEQFF.

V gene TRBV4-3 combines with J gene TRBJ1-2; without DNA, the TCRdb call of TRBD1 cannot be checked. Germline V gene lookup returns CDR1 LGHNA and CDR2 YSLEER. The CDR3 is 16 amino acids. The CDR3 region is CASSPFSGTPNYGYTF.

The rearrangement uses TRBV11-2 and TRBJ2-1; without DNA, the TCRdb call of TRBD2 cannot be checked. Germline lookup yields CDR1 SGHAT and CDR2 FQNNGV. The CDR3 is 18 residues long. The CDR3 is CASSLVQTSDTFYNEQFF. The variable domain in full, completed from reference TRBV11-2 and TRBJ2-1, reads EAGVAQSPRYKIIEKRQSVAFWCNPISGHATLYWYQQILGQGPKLLIQFQNNGVVDDSQLPKDRFSAERLKGVDSTLKIQPAKLEDSAVYLCASSLVQTSDTFYNEQFFGPGTRLTVL.

CDR3 in amino acids: CASSYLSSGGDEQFF. V usage is TRBV6-5 and J usage is TRBJ2-1; TCRdb's D gene call, TRBD2, goes unchecked for lack of DNA. The germline gives CDR1 MNHEY, CDR2 SVGAGI. The CDR3 has 15 residues.

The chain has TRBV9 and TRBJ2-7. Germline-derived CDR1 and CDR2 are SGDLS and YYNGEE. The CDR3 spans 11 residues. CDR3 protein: CASSVGLEQYF.

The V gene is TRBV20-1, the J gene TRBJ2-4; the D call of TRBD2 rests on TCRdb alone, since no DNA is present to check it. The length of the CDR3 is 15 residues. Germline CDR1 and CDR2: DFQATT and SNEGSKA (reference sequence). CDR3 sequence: CSAREAGTAKNIQYF.

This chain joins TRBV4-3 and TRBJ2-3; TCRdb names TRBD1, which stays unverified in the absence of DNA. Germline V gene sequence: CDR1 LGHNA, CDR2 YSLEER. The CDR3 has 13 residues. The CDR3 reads CASSQDTGTTQYF.

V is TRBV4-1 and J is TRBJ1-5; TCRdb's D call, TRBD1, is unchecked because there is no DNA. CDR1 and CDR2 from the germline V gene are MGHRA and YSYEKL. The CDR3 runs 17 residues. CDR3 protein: CASSQEPGQVPNQPQHF.

CDR3 in amino acids: CASSLGRAGNTIYF. The chain carries TRBV11-2 and TRBJ1-3; the D gene TCRdb calls, TRBD1, cannot be checked with no DNA. The CDR3 has 14 residues. Germline loops: CDR1 SGHAT, CDR2 FQNNGV.

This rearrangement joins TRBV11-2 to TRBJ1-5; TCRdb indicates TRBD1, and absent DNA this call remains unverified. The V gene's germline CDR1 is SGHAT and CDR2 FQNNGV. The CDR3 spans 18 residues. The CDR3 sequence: CASSLYPAGQPRGQPQHF. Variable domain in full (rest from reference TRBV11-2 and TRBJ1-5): EAGVAQSPRYKIIEKRQSVAFWCNPISGHATLYWYQQILGQGPKLLIQFQNNGVVDDSQLPKDRFSAERLKGVDSTLKIQPAKLEDSAVYLCASSLYPAGQPRGQPQHFGDGTRLSIL.

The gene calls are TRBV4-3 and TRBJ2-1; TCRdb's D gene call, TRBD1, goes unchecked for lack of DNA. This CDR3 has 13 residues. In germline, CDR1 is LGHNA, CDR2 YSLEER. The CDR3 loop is CASSQETGAEQFF.

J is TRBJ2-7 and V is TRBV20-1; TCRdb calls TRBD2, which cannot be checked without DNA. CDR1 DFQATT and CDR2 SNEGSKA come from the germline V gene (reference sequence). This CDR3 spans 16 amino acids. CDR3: CSASSLAGGTPYEQYF.

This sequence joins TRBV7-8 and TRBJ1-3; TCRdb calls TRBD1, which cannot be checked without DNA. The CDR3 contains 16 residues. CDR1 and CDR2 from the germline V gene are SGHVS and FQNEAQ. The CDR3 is CASSLNRTGRGNTIYF.

CDR3 sequence reads: CSVDFREDGYTF. The V gene is TRBV29-1, the J gene TRBJ1-2; TCRdb indicates TRBD1, and absent DNA this call remains unverified. CDR3 length: 12 residues. Germline V lookup: CDR1 SQVTM, CDR2 ANQGSEA.

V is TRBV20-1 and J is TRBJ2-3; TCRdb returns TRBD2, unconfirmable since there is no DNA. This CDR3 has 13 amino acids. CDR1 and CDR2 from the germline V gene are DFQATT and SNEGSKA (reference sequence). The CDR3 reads CSLTSGSTDTQYF.

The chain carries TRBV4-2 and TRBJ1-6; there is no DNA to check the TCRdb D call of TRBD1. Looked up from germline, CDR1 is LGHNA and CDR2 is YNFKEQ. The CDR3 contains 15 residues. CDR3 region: CASSQDQLRIGALHF.

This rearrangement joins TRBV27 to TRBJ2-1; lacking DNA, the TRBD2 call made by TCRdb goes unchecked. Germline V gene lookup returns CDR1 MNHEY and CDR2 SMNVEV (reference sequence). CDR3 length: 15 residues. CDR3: CASCTVAGDNNEQFF.

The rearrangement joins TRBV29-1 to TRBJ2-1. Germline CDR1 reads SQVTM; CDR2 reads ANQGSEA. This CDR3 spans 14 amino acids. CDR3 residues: CSSEVADSYNEQFF.

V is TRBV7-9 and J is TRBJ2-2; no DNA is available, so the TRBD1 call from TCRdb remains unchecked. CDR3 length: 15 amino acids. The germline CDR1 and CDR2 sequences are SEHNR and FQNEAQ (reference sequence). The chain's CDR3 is CASRTSGTATGELFF.

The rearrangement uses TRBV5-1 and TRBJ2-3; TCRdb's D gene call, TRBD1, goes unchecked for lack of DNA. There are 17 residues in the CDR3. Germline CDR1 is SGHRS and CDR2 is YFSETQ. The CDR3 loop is CASSKLGQGPLSDTQYF. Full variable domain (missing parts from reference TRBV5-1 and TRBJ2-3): KAGVTQTPRYLIKTRGQQVTLSCSPISGHRSVSWYQQTPGQGLQFLFEYFSETQRNKGNFPGRFSGRQFSNSRSEMNVSTLELGDSALYLCASSKLGQGPLSDTQYFGPGTRLTVL.

This CDR3 is CASSHGSNEKLFF. The rearrangement links TRBV11-2 to TRBJ1-4. The length of the CDR3 is 13 residues. The germline gives CDR1 SGHAT, CDR2 FQNNGV.

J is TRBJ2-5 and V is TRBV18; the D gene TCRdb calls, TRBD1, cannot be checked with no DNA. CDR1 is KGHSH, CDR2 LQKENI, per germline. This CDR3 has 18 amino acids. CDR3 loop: CASSPLTGGPYSQETQYF.